The present TCR beta chain was sequenced within a study of shared clonotypes between healthy human individuals. Libraries were prepared by immunoSEQ multiplex PCR; TCRdb keeps only in-frame clonotypes and omits some of them. This sample yields approximately 1.1 million clones, of which more than 75% are seen a single time; approximately 0.5% belongs to the top ten. Trimming took 2 bases from V and 7 from J; bases not matched to a gene: 5. The CDR3 sequence is 14 residues long. In germline, CDR1 is SGHDN, CDR2 FVKESK. This clonotype originated in a man aged 18 to 30 in good health. Some clones in this sample may be carry-over from other donors' samples. The V and J genes are TRBV14 and TRBJ1-3, with 7 bases matching TRBD1. The source material was memory CD4+ T cells from PBMCs. Subset indicated: CD45RA-negative fraction. Here the CDR3 reads CASSQHRGRNTIYF. The CDR3 bases are TGTGCCAGCAGCCAACACAGGGGCCGGAACACCATATATTTT. Full variable domain (remainder filled in from reference TRBV14 and TRBJ1-3): EAGVTQFPSHSVIEKGQTVTLRCDPISGHDNLYWYRRVMGKEIKFLLHFVKESKQDESGMPNNRFLAERTGGTYSTLKVQPAELEDSGVYFCASSQHRGRNTIYFGEGSWLTVV.